The entry below describes one T cell receptor (beta chain). This sample was included in a study of cytotoxic CD8 clonotypes in ibrutinib-treated CLL. Study-level information: Samples yielded averages of some 250,000 productive templates and around 99,000 productive rearrangements.

Generated by immunoSEQ multiplex PCR, the TCRdb table keeps only in-frame clones and is missing some. The sample has some 200,000 clones; roughly 79% are singletons. The CDR3 has 15 residues. V was shortened by 3 bases and J by 7 bases, with 19 bases between the two germline ends. Germline CDR1 SGDLS, CDR2 YYNGEE. Here the sequenced sample was PBMCs, taken after 12 months of ibrutinib treatment. This chain links TRBV9 with TRBJ1-2; tentatively, D is TRBD1 (5 bases). The TCR originated in a human donor with chronic lymphocytic leukemia. The CDR3 region is CASSEPPGPERGYTF. The CDR3 bases are TGTGCCAGCAGCGAACCCCCGGGGCCGGAGCGTGGCTACACCTTC.